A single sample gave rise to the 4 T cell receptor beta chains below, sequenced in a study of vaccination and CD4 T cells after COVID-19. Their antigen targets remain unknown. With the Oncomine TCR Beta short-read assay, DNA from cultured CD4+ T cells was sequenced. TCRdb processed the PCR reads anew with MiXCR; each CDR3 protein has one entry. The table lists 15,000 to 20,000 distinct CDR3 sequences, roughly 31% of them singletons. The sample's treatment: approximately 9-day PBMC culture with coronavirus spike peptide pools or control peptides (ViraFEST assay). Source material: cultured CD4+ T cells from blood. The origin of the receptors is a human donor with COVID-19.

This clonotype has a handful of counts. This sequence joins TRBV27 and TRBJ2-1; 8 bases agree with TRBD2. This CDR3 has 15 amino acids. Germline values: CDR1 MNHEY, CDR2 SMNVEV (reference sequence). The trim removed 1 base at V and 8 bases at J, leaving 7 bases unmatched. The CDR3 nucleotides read TGTGCCAGCAGTTTATTAGGGACTAGTGGGTATGAGCAGTTCTTC. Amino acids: CASSLLGTSGYEQFF.

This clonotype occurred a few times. The CDR3 DNA reads TGTGCCAGCAGCTTAGATCCCAGGGACAGGGGCATCCGAAGGGCCTACGAGCAGTACTTC. Its translation: CASSLDPRDRGIRRAYEQYF. J is TRBJ2-7 and V is TRBV11-3, with 10 positions matching TRBD1. V shed 0 bases, J shed 2 bases, and the junction held 16 bases outside the gene matches. Germline assignment: CDR1 SGHNT and CDR2 YENEEA. This CDR3 has 20 amino acids.

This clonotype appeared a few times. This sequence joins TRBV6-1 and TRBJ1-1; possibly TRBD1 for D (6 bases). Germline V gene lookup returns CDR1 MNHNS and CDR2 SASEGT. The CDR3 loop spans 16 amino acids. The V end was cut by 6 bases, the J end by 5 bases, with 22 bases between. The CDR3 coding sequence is TGTGCCAGCAGGTCCCCCTTTGGGGGCGCCGGGACTGAAGCTTTCTTT. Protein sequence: CASRSPFGGAGTEAFF.

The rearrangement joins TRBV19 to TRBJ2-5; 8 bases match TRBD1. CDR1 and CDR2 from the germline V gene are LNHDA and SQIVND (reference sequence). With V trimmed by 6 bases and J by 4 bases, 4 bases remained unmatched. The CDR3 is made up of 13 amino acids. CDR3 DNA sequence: TGTGCCAGTAGCCAGGGGGCGCGAGAGACCCAGTACTTC. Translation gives CASSQGARETQYF.